Listed below are T cell receptor beta chains from one sample, sequenced in a study of CD4 T cells in relation to SARS-CoV-2 and coronaviruses. TCRdb's table, derived via immunoSEQ multiplex PCR, lists solely in-frame clones and lacks some. The data show some 19,000 clones, roughly 77% seen once. No antigen has been assigned to these receptors. The sample was CD4+ T cells from PBMCs, cultured in vitro. These TCRs come from a human donor in good health. The CDR3 runs from the conserved cysteine through the conserved F or W. A D gene is named only where the DNA matches it firmly. The listing skips clone size in some rows; elsewhere it reads once, few, many or a size class.

clone_size j_call v_call d_call cdr3_aa cdr3_nt
. TRBJ2-1 TRBV7-3 . CASSLTFGTYNEQFF TGTGCCAGCAGCTTAACATTCGGAACTTACAATGAGCAGTTCTTC
few TRBJ2-1 TRBV11-3 TRBD1 CASSLSLGRDSSYNEQFF TGTGCCAGCAGCTTAAGCTTGGGCCGGGACAGCTCCTACAATGAGCAGTTCTTC
. TRBJ2-5 TRBV5-5 TRBD2 CASSRAGVAGGETQYF TGTGCCAGCAGCCGCGCCGGGGTAGCGGGAGGGGAGACCCAGTACTTC
. TRBJ2-2 TRBV6-6 . CASSSLESGELFF TGTGCCAGCAGTTCCCTGGAGAGCGGGGAGCTGTTTTTT
. TRBJ2-1 TRBV2 TRBD2 CASREGLAGGNEQFF TGTGCCAGCAGGGAAGGACTAGCGGGAGGTAATGAGCAGTTCTTC
. TRBJ2-1 TRBV27 TRBD2 CASSLFDGRMKNNEQFF TGTGCCAGCAGTTTATTCGACGGGAGGATGAAAAACAATGAGCAGTTCTTC
few TRBJ2-5 TRBV6-1 . CASSEFPQGRETQYF TGTGCCAGCAGTGAATTCCCACAGGGACGGGAGACCCAGTACTTC
few TRBJ2-2 TRBV19 . CATHLGGNTGELFF TGTGCCACCCACCTGGGGGGGAACACCGGGGAGCTGTTTTTT
. TRBJ2-3 TRBV30 . CAWSVDSSATQYF TGTGCCTGGAGTGTAGACTCATCGGCTACGCAGTATTTT
once TRBJ1-5 TRBV30 . CAWSPGPPQPQHF TGTGCCTGGAGTCCCGGGCCACCTCAGCCCCAGCATTTT
. TRBJ2-1 TRBV14 . CASSQGTYVRNEQFF TGTGCCAGCAGCCAGGGGACTTACGTACGAAATGAGCAGTTCTTC
. TRBJ2-5 TRBV5-5 TRBD1 CASSLPPTGGSGETQYF TGTGCCAGCAGCCTCCCCCCCACAGGGGGATCCGGGGAGACCCAGTACTTC
. TRBJ1-1 TRBV2 TRBD1 CASRLTGGRVEAFF TGTGCCAGCAGGTTGACAGGGGGTCGGGTTGAAGCTTTCTTT
. TRBJ2-7 TRBV5-6 . CASSLSGRGPYEQYF TGTGCCAGCAGCTTGAGTGGCAGGGGCCCCTACGAGCAGTACTTC